These T cell receptor beta chains were read from a single sample in a study of T-cell memory formation after mild COVID-19. MiXCR was run by TCRdb on the 5' RACE reads, yielding one entry per CDR3 protein. The sample yields 200,000 to 250,000 distinct CDR3 sequences, around 26% seen once. Sequenced input: PBMCs or a T cell subset sorted from them (not recorded which). The receptors shown here come from an adult woman who had mild COVID-19 (a few samples of this study predate the infection). Cell type and time point are not known. The CDR3 runs from the conserved cysteine through the conserved F or W. The order of the fields is D gene, J gene, clone size, V gene, CDR3 protein, CDR3 DNA. The D gene is left open where the match is weak. Size tells how often a clone was seen (once, few, many) or the class of an expanded clone, and some rows leave it out.

NA | TRBJ1-1 | few | TRBV6-2/TRBV6-3 | CASKSDSLNTEAFF | TGTGCCAGCAAATCGGACAGTTTGAACACTGAAGCTTTCTTT
NA | TRBJ2-1 | few | TRBV2 | CASSGTDLGNEQFF | TGTGCCAGCAGTGGGACGGACCTGGGCAATGAGCAGTTCTTC
NA | TRBJ2-5 | NA | TRBV7-8 | CASSLGDYGGGETQYF | TGTGCCAGCAGCTTAGGTGATTATGGAGGTGGTGAGACCCAGTACTTC
NA | TRBJ2-2 | few | TRBV5-1 | CASSQGPSGTGELFF | TGCGCCAGCAGCCAGGGACCCTCAGGGACCGGGGAGCTGTTTTTT
NA | TRBJ2-2 | few | TRBV27 | CASRLQDSLNTGELFF | TGTGCCAGCAGACTGCAAGACAGCCTAAACACCGGGGAGCTGTTTTTT
TRBD2 | TRBJ2-3 | few | TRBV7-9 | CASSPRLAGGSTDTQYF | TGTGCCAGCAGCCCCCGACTAGCGGGAGGTAGCACAGATACGCAGTATTTT
NA | TRBJ2-1 | many | TRBV24-1 | CATSDKNRVQFF | TGTGCCACCAGTGATAAAAATAGGGTCCAGTTCTTC
NA | TRBJ1-1 | NA | TRBV7-6 | CASSHQEKGTEAFF | TGTGCCAGCAGCCATCAAGAAAAGGGCACTGAAGCTTTCTTT
TRBD2 | TRBJ2-1 | NA | TRBV10-3 | CAISGPGTRHNEQFF | TGTGCCATCAGTGGACCCGGGACTAGACACAATGAGCAGTTCTTC
NA | TRBJ2-5 | few | TRBV19 | CASSSSQVRETQYF | TGTGCCAGTAGTTCCTCCCAAGTCCGAGAGACCCAGTACTTC
NA | TRBJ1-3 | NA | TRBV10-3 | CAIKDSLAGNTIYF | TGTGCCATCAAAGACAGCCTCGCGGGAAACACCATATATTTT
TRBD2 | TRBJ2-2 | NA | TRBV7-3 | CASSLQPAGGTGELFF | TGTGCCAGCAGCTTACAGCCAGCGGGGGGTACCGGGGAGCTGTTTTTT
TRBD2 | TRBJ2-7 | few | TRBV19 | CASSFSGRADYEQYF | TGTGCCAGTAGCTTTAGCGGGAGGGCCGACTACGAGCAGTACTTC
NA | TRBJ1-6 | NA | TRBV6-5 | CASSWQWNSPLHF | TGTGCCAGCAGTTGGCAGTGGAACTCACCCCTCCACTTT
TRBD2 | TRBJ2-3 | few | TRBV5-1 | CASSRGRGRPTDTQYF | TGCGCCAGCAGCCGGGGGCGCGGGAGGCCCACAGATACGCAGTATTTT
NA | TRBJ1-2 | NA | TRBV6-5 | CASSPGHPAYYGYTF | TGTGCCAGCAGTCCGGGACACCCGGCATACTATGGCTACACCTTC
NA | TRBJ2-2 | few | TRBV10-3 | CAISEDGVTGELFF | TGTGCCATCAGTGAGGATGGGGTCACCGGGGAGCTGTTTTTT
TRBD2 | TRBJ2-5 | NA | TRBV5-1 | CASSFLAGGGETQYF | TGCGCCAGCAGCTTCCTAGCGGGAGGTGGAGAGACCCAGTACTTC
TRBD1 | TRBJ1-2 | few | TRBV19 | CATVPQGQGPYGYTF | TGTGCCACTGTTCCCCAAGGACAGGGCCCATATGGCTACACCTTC
NA | TRBJ1-2 | NA | TRBV7-9 | CASSLETGASYGYTF | TGTGCCAGCAGCTTAGAGACAGGTGCCTCCTATGGCTACACCTTC
NA | TRBJ2-5 | NA | TRBV5-1 | CASSLAPGAQETQYF | TGCGCCAGCAGCTTGGCACCTGGGGCCCAAGAGACCCAGTACTTC
NA | TRBJ2-5 | NA | TRBV29-1 | CSAGNVAGKQETQYF | TGCAGCGCTGGGAACGTCGCGGGGAAGCAAGAGACCCAGTACTTC
NA | TRBJ2-7 | NA | TRBV5-1 | CASSRDRWEYEQYF | TGCGCCAGCAGCCGTGACAGGTGGGAGTACGAGCAGTACTTC
NA | TRBJ2-3 | NA | TRBV12-3/TRBV12-4 | CASSPAGEDPQDTQYF | TGTGCCAGCAGTCCCGCAGGAGAAGACCCCCAGGATACGCAGTATTTT
TRBD2 | TRBJ2-3 | few | TRBV14 | CASSQDVLAGADTQYF | TGTGCCAGCAGCCAAGATGTACTAGCGGGAGCAGATACGCAGTATTTT
NA | TRBJ1-5 | few | TRBV12-3/TRBV12-4 | CASSLRGGSGSEQPQHF | TGTGCCAGCAGTCTCCGCGGGGGAAGCGGAAGCGAGCAGCCCCAGCATTTT
NA | TRBJ2-7 | NA | TRBV5-1 | CASSPSGGLGYEQYF | TGCGCCAGCAGCCCCTCTGGCGGGCTCGGGTACGAGCAGTACTTC
NA | TRBJ2-1 | NA | TRBV20-1 | CSAEEYNEQFF | TGCAGTGCCGAGGAGTACAATGAGCAGTTCTTC
TRBD2 | TRBJ2-2 | few | TRBV3-1 | CASSRTSGVANTGELFF | TGTGCCAGCAGCCGTACTAGCGGGGTTGCGAACACCGGGGAGCTGTTTTTT
NA | TRBJ2-7 | few | TRBV5-1 | CASSPHRIETPRLAYEQYF | TGCGCCAGCAGCCCGCACAGGATCGAGACTCCCCGCCTAGCCTACGAGCAGTACTTC
NA | TRBJ1-1 | NA | TRBV14 | CASRRKDGRENTEAFF | TGTGCCAGCAGAAGGAAGGACGGCCGGGAGAACACTGAAGCTTTCTTT
TRBD1 | TRBJ2-7 | few | TRBV20-1 | CSAIRDSSYEQYF | TGCAGTGCCATCCGGGACAGTTCCTACGAGCAGTACTTC
NA | TRBJ2-1 | NA | TRBV11-2 | CASSFESFSLLSSVRNEQFF | TGTGCCAGCAGCTTCGAGTCATTCTCTTTATTGTCTTCGGTTCGTAATGAGCAGTTCTTC
NA | TRBJ2-5 | few | TRBV29-1 | CSVEDPHTQYF | TGCAGCGTTGAAGATCCCCACACCCAGTACTTC
TRBD2 | TRBJ2-1 | NA | TRBV27 | CASTFTSAPNEQFF | TGTGCCAGCACCTTCACTAGCGCCCCCAATGAGCAGTTCTTC
TRBD2 | TRBJ2-7 | NA | TRBV6-5 | CASSPPGLAGGGEQYF | TGTGCCAGCAGTCCCCCGGGACTAGCGGGAGGTGGTGAGCAGTACTTC
NA | TRBJ2-1 | NA | TRBV3-1 | CASSRGPKGAGLGDNEQFF | TGTGCCAGCAGCCGCGGACCGAAGGGAGCGGGCCTAGGGGACAATGAGCAGTTCTTC
NA | TRBJ2-1 | NA | TRBV9 | CASSVEGRYNEQFF | TGTGCCAGCAGCGTAGAGGGACGTTACAATGAGCAATTCTTC
NA | TRBJ2-3 | many | TRBV7-3 | CASSYVVEDTQYF | TGTGCCAGCAGCTACGTTGTTGAAGATACGCAGTATTTT
NA | TRBJ2-1 | NA | TRBV4-1 | CASSQENRETSF | TGCGCCAGCAGCCAAGAAAACAGGGAGACATCCTTC
TRBD1 | TRBJ1-2 | NA | TRBV10-3 | CAISEEGAYGYTF | TGTGCCATCAGTGAAGAGGGGGCCTATGGCTACACCTTC
TRBD2 | TRBJ2-1 | many | TRBV7-9 | CASSLVAGLPNNNEQFF | TGTGCCAGCAGCTTAGTAGCGGGACTACCTAATAACAATGAGCAGTTCTTC
TRBD1 | TRBJ1-2 | NA | TRBV6-5 | CASSYGTDYGYTF | TGTGCCAGCAGTTACGGGACAGACTATGGCTACACCTTC